One sample yielded the 4 T cell receptor beta chains listed below, sequenced in a study of OX40 agonist ivuxolimab in advanced cancers. Assay used: immunoSEQ multiplex PCR; TCRdb lists only in-frame clones, some missing. The sample has about 48,000 clones, 80% to 95% seen once. Sample: CD4+ or CD8+ T cells sorted from blood, taken in a trial of the OX40 agonist ivuxolimab. The origin of the receptors is an adult with an advanced solid tumor such as melanoma, head and neck, liver or kidney cancer.

The CDR3 loop reads CATSRDGTEDEKLFF. DNA for the CDR3: TGTGCCACCAGCAGAGACGGGACAGAGGATGAAAAACTGTTTTTT. The chain links TRBV15 to TRBJ1-4; TRBD1 aligns across 7 bases. Germline assignment: CDR1 LNHNV and CDR2 YYDKDF (reference sequence). Trimming took 0 bases from V and 6 from J; bases not matched to a gene: 4. The CDR3 covers 15 residues. The whole variable domain, filled in from reference TRBV15 and TRBJ1-4, reads DAMVIQNPRYQVTQFGKPVTLSCSQTLNHNVMYWYQQKSSQAPKLLFHYYDKDFNNEADTPDNFQSRRPNTSFCFLDIRSPGLGDTAMYLCATSRDGTEDEKLFFGSGTQLSVL.

This chain uses TRBV4-1 with TRBJ2-7; D is unresolved. Germline values: CDR1 MGHRA, CDR2 YSYEKL. Trimming removed 1 base at V and 0 bases at J, with 7 bases between. The CDR3 spans 14 residues. The CDR3 spells CASSQVGYSYEQYV. The CDR3 DNA is TGCGCCAGCAGCCAAGTCGGGTACTCCTACGAGCAGTACGTC.

The chain has TRBV6-6 and TRBJ1-5; D perhaps matches TRBD1 (6 bases). This CDR3 contains 15 residues. The germline CDR1 and CDR2 sequences are MNHNY and SVGAGI (reference sequence). The V end lost 7 bases, the J end lost 5 bases, and 18 bases lay between the germline ends. This CDR3 is CASNLNRVKDQPQHF. The CDR3 DNA is TGTGCCAGCAACCTTAACAGGGTTAAAGATCAGCCCCAGCATTTT.

The V and J genes are TRBV19 and TRBJ1-4; 8 positions match TRBD1. The CDR3 extends over 17 amino acids. In germline, CDR1 is LNHDA, CDR2 SQIVND (reference sequence). J lost 0 bases, V lost 2 bases, and 5 bases had no gene match. CDR3 bases: TGTGCCAGTAGTATAACAGGACAGGGAGCAACTAATGAAAAACTGTTTTTT. This encodes CASSITGQGATNEKLFF.